Below, 23 T cell receptor beta chains from the same sample are listed, as sequenced in a study of T cells expressing NK-cell markers. TCRdb re-called the 5' RACE reads and catalogs CDR3 proteins one per entry, DNA excluded. This sample's table reports some 190,000 distinct CDR3 sequences. Sequencing was carried out using blood T cells: a sorted CD56 or NKG2C T cell subset, CD4+ or CD8+ T cells, or bulk PBMC T cells (not recorded which). The source of these receptors is a man aged 18-70 years in good health.

The V call is TRBV12-3 or TRBV12-4, the J call TRBJ2-1. The CDR3 spans 13 residues. Here the CDR3 reads CASGGSSYNEQFF.

V usage is TRBV5-4 and J usage is TRBJ2-1; the D call of TRBD2 rests on TCRdb alone, since no DNA is present to check it. Germline V CDR1 and CDR2: SGHNT, YYREEE (reference sequence). The CDR3 consists of 16 residues. The CDR3 reads CASSLRVRVGVNEQFF.

The rearrangement uses TRBV9 and TRBJ1-6; TCRdb gives TRBD1 as the D gene, but with no DNA this cannot be confirmed. Per the germline V gene, CDR1 is SGDLS and CDR2 is YYNGEE. The CDR3 is made up of 16 amino acids. The CDR3 loop is CASSVAGEGGGSPLHF.

V and J are TRBV20-1 and TRBJ1-2; checking the TCRdb D call of TRBD1 is not possible without DNA. The CDR3 consists of 13 residues. Looked up from germline, CDR1 is DFQATT and CDR2 is SNEGSKA (reference sequence). This CDR3 is CSARTTGDYGYTF.

The V gene is TRBV9, the J gene TRBJ2-7; the D gene TCRdb calls, TRBD1, cannot be checked with no DNA. This CDR3 has 16 amino acids. Germline assignment: CDR1 SGDLS and CDR2 YYNGEE. CDR3 sequence: CASSVGDVDTSYEQYF.

The V gene is TRBV15, the J gene TRBJ2-5; TCRdb's assignment of TRBD1 cannot be checked, as there is no DNA. This CDR3 is built from 13 residues. Germline V CDR1 and CDR2: LNHNV, YYDKDF (reference sequence). This chain's CDR3 is CATSIGGGETQYF.

The chain joins TRBV2 to TRBJ2-1; the D gene TCRdb calls, TRBD2, cannot be checked with no DNA. CDR1 SNHLY and CDR2 FYNNEI come from the germline V gene. This CDR3 has 17 amino acids. CDR3 in amino acids: CASSEASWLASSNEQFF.

The chain joins TRBV27 to TRBJ2-1. This CDR3 has 13 residues. CDR1 and CDR2 (germline): MNHEY, SMNVEV (reference sequence). CDR3 region: CASSLSGGNEQFF.

The chain uses TRBV25-1 and TRBJ2-7; the TCRdb call, TRBD1, lacks DNA for checking. The CDR3 covers 14 residues. Germline loops: CDR1 MGHDK, CDR2 SYGVNS. CDR3 loop: CASSDRDGAYEQYF.

The genes are TRBV7-6 and TRBJ2-2; TCRdb returns TRBD1, unconfirmable since there is no DNA. The CDR3 has 15 residues. CDR1 is SGHVS and CDR2 is FNYEAQ in the germline V gene. The CDR3 is CASSLQTGGKGELFF.

V usage is TRBV2 and J usage is TRBJ2-5. The CDR3 extends over 14 amino acids. Germline CDR1 and CDR2: SNHLY and FYNNEI. This chain's CDR3 is CASSEPTAQETQYF. The whole variable domain, filled in from reference TRBV2 and TRBJ2-5, reads EPEVTQTPSHQVTQMGQEVILRCVPISNHLYFYWYRQILGQKVEFLVSFYNNEISEKSEIFDDQFSVERPDGSNFTLKIRSTKLEDSAMYFCASSEPTAQETQYFGPGTRLLVL.

V gene TRBV29-1 combines with J gene TRBJ2-3; TCRdb designates TRBD1, a call that cannot be tested without DNA. The CDR3 sequence is 12 residues long. The germline V gene encodes CDR1 SQVTM and CDR2 ANQGSEA. The chain's CDR3 is CSVEDNGAAQYF.

This rearrangement joins TRBV4-1 to TRBJ2-1; the TCRdb call, TRBD1, lacks DNA for checking. Germline lookup yields CDR1 MGHRA and CDR2 YSYEKL. The CDR3 totals 16 residues. The CDR3 here is CASSIGTENSYNEQFF.

The chain recombines TRBV3-1 with TRBJ2-2; TCRdb lists TRBD1, though no DNA is available to test this call. The CDR3 has 17 amino acids. Germline V lookup: CDR1 LGHDT, CDR2 YNNKEL (reference sequence). CDR3 protein: CASSQPDTYANTGELFF.

The chain is built from TRBV7-9 and TRBJ1-2. The CDR3 has 16 amino acids. Germline loops: CDR1 SEHNR, CDR2 FQNEAQ (reference sequence). CDR3 in amino acids: CASSLAAGTANYGYTF. Together with reference TRBV7-9 and TRBJ1-2, the CDR3 gives the full variable domain: DTGVSQNPRHKITKRGQNVTFRCDPISEHNRLYWYRQTLGQGPEFLTYFQNEAQLEKSRLLSDRFSAERPKGSFSTLEIQRTEQGDSAMYLCASSLAAGTANYGYTFGSGTRLTVV.

The chain recombines TRBV7-9 with TRBJ2-4; TCRdb names TRBD1, which stays unverified in the absence of DNA. This CDR3 has 16 residues. Looked up from germline, CDR1 is SEHNR and CDR2 is FQNEAQ (reference sequence). CDR3 residues: CASSPRTDLAKNIQYF.

This chain uses TRBV12-3 or TRBV12-4 with TRBJ2-1; the TRBD2 assignment by TCRdb is unverifiable without DNA. There are 14 residues in the CDR3. CDR3: CASSQGGGYNEQFF.

The chain employs TRBV5-1 and TRBJ2-7; the TCRdb D gene call, TRBD1, has no DNA to confirm it. Per germline, CDR1 SGHRS and CDR2 YFSETQ. The CDR3 spans 12 residues. CDR3 protein: CASSPRQNEQYF.

This rearrangement joins TRBV6-1 to TRBJ2-3. Germline CDR1 reads MNHNS; CDR2 reads SASEGT. CDR3 length: 13 amino acids. This chain's CDR3 is CASSETETDTQYF.

The chain couples TRBV5-5 to TRBJ2-3. Germline-derived CDR1 and CDR2 are SGHKS and YYEKEE (reference sequence). CDR3 length: 12 residues. Here the CDR3 reads CASSSLTDTQYF.

The chain is built from TRBV28 and TRBJ2-7. The germline V gene has CDR1 MDHEN and CDR2 SYDVKM. The CDR3 has 11 amino acids. The CDR3 sequence is CASLGSYEQYF. The whole variable domain, filled in from reference TRBV28 and TRBJ2-7, reads DVKVTQSSRYLVKRTGEKVFLECVQDMDHENMFWYRQDPGLGLRLIYFSYDVKMKEKGDIPEGYSVSREKKERFSLILESASTNQTSMYLCASLGSYEQYFGPGTRLTVT.

CDR3 amino acids: CASSEDTSTDTQYF. The chain is built from TRBV5-1 and TRBJ2-3; TCRdb lists TRBD1, though no DNA is available to test this call. The CDR3 is 14 residues long. The V gene's germline CDR1 is SGHRS and CDR2 YFSETQ. Full variable domain (rest looked up from reference TRBV5-1 and TRBJ2-3): KAGVTQTPRYLIKTRGQQVTLSCSPISGHRSVSWYQQTPGQGLQFLFEYFSETQRNKGNFPGRFSGRQFSNSRSEMNVSTLELGDSALYLCASSEDTSTDTQYFGPGTRLTVL.

The chain uses TRBV5-4 and TRBJ2-3; TCRdb proposes TRBD1, but this gene call is untestable without DNA. The CDR3 runs to 18 residues. Germline V lookup: CDR1 SGHNT, CDR2 YYREEE (reference sequence). The CDR3 region is CASNPLLKTGGITDTQYF. The full variable domain, with the rest looked up from reference TRBV5-4 and TRBJ2-3, is ETGVTQSPTHLIKTRGQQVTLRCSSQSGHNTVSWYQQALGQGPQFIFQYYREEENGRGNFPPRFSGLQFPNYSSELNVNALELDDSALYLCASNPLLKTGGITDTQYFGPGTRLTVL.